This T cell receptor beta chain was sequenced in a study of Tregs in tolerant kidney transplant recipients. General study findings and limits: Tregs expanded with activated donor B cells seemed most donor-specific. Findings come from small patient numbers and require larger validation. No direct test of biological reproducibility was done here.

As regards this clone: Its antigen is unknown.

The assay was immunoSEQ multiplex PCR, and TCRdb's table has in-frame clones only and misses some. Here the sample spans around 52,000 clones, around 83% being singletons. Thawed PBMCs were FACS-sorted into unstimulated CD4+CD25+CD127- regulatory T cells, CD4+CD25- non-regulatory cells, CD4 and CD8 cells. This CDR3 has 14 residues. V lost 2 bases and J lost 3, with 10 bases in between. Germline lookup yields CDR1 MGHDK and CDR2 SYGVNS. The receptor was derived from a human donor in good health. What was sequenced was CD4+ T cells from blood. The rearrangement uses TRBV25-1 and TRBJ1-1, with D tentatively TRBD1 (5 bases). The CDR3 is CASSEAGEYTEAFF. DNA for the CDR3: TGTGCCAGCAGTGAAGCGGGGGAATACACTGAAGCTTTCTTT.